Presented here are 18 T cell receptor beta chains from one specimen sequenced in a study of shared clonotypes between healthy human individuals. The naive CD8 population came from CD45RO-negative cells selected for CCR7, without terminally differentiated effector memory CD45RA+ cells. Clones were read by immunoSEQ multiplex PCR, and TCRdb kept only the in-frame ones, dropping some. Here the sample spans more than 2 million clones, around 96% being singletons. The material sequenced was naive CD8+ T cells sorted from blood. The receptors here all came from a man younger than 30 in good health.

J is TRBJ2-5 and V is TRBV5-6; the match to TRBD1 covers 11 bases. The CDR3 runs 16 residues. CDR1 and CDR2 from the germline V gene are SGHDT and YYEEEE. V was clipped by 0 bases and J by 4 bases; unmatched bases: 5. CDR3 region: CASSLEWDRGGETQYF. CDR3 nucleotides: TGTGCCAGCAGCTTGGAATGGGACAGGGGGGGAGAGACCCAGTACTTC.

This sequence joins TRBV19 and TRBJ1-2, with D hard to call. The CDR3 runs 11 residues. Per germline, CDR1 LNHDA and CDR2 SQIVND (reference sequence). The germline V and J ends were trimmed by 7 bases and 7 bases, with 10 bases remaining between them. The CDR3 region has the DNA TGTGCCAGTATCGGGGTCGGTGGCTACACCTTC. It is translated as CASIGVGGYTF. Looking up the rest from reference TRBV19 and TRBJ1-2 gives the full variable domain: DGGITQSPKYLFRKEGQNVTLSCEQNLNHDAMYWYRQDPGQGLRLIYYSQIVNDFQKGDIAEGYSVSREKKESFPLTVTSAQKNPTAFYLCASIGVGGYTFGSGTRLTVV.

The rearrangement joins TRBV27 to TRBJ2-7; 10 nucleotides align to TRBD2. With V trimmed by 6 bases and J by 6 bases, 8 bases remained unmatched. CDR1 MNHEY and CDR2 SMNVEV come from the germline V gene (reference sequence). CDR3 length: 14 residues. CDR3 sequence: CASSRAGGKVEQYF. The CDR3 DNA reads TGTGCCAGCAGCCGAGCGGGGGGGAAAGTCGAGCAGTACTTC.

Concerning this clone: A read error may explain this, as a much larger clone is one base away. The sample holds other DNA sequences that translate to the same CDR3. This rearrangement joins TRBV6-4 to TRBJ2-7; 9 positions match TRBD1. The CDR3 is 14 amino acids. Losses at the gene ends were 5 bases for V and 3 bases for J; bases not matched to a gene: 5. In germline, CDR1 is MRHNA, CDR2 SNTAGT. CDR3 nucleotides: TGTGCCAGCAGTCCCGGGACAGGGAGCTACGAGCAGTACTTC. Translated: CASSPGTGSYEQYF.

The CDR3 here is CASSLYRDRALSYQPQHF. CDR3 nucleotide sequence: TGTGCCAGCAGTTTATACCGGGACAGGGCGCTAAGCTATCAGCCCCAGCATTTT. The chain has TRBV28 and TRBJ1-5; 9 bases align to TRBD1. Germline V gene data show CDR1 as MDHEN and CDR2 as SYDVKM. Unmatched junction bases numbered 12, after V lost 1 base and J lost 5 bases. The CDR3 sequence is 18 residues long.

V usage is TRBV2 and J usage is TRBJ2-1; TRBD1 matches at 10 bases. CDR1 SNHLY and CDR2 FYNNEI come from the germline V gene. The junction had 7 bases not matched to a gene; V was cut back by 3 bases and J by 8 bases. The CDR3 has 15 residues. The CDR3 protein is CASSDLGQGEDEQFF. The CDR3 DNA sequence: TGTGCCAGCAGTGATCTCGGACAGGGGGAAGATGAGCAGTTCTTC.

This chain uses TRBV6-5 with TRBJ1-3; no clear D gene. The CDR3 contains 15 residues. V lost 0 bases and J lost 0, with 6 bases in between. Germline CDR1 MNHEY, CDR2 SVGAGI. CDR3 residues: CASSYSQVSGNTIYF. The CDR3 DNA reads as TGTGCCAGCAGTTACTCTCAGGTCTCTGGAAACACCATATATTTT.

This clone was observed a few times. The gene calls are TRBV28 and TRBJ2-7, with D possibly matching TRBD1 (5 bases). V was trimmed by 1 base and J by 5 bases, leaving 15 bases between them. Germline V gives CDR1 MDHEN, CDR2 SYDVKM. The CDR3 covers 15 residues. CDR3 protein: CASSLSPSAGNEQYF. CDR3 DNA sequence: TGTGCCAGCAGTTTATCCCCCTCCGCAGGGAACGAGCAGTACTTC.

The chain employs TRBV7-9 and TRBJ2-7; the D gene is possibly TRBD1 (5 bases). The CDR3 consists of 13 residues. Trimming took off 2 bases at V and 5 bases at J, with 10 bases between the two ends. CDR1 is SEHNR and CDR2 is FQNEAQ in the germline V gene (reference sequence). CDR3 loop: CASSLQGTHEQYF. The CDR3, as DNA: TGTGCCAGCAGCTTACAGGGAACCCACGAGCAGTACTTC. The complete variable domain, with remaining parts taken from reference TRBV7-9 and TRBJ2-7, reads DTGVSQNPRHKITKRGQNVTFRCDPISEHNRLYWYRQTLGQGPEFLTYFQNEAQLEKSRLLSDRFSAERPKGSFSTLEIQRTEQGDSAMYLCASSLQGTHEQYFGPGTRLTVT.

The chain couples TRBV7-9 to TRBJ2-2, with D unclear. Germline values: CDR1 SEHNR, CDR2 FQNEAQ (reference sequence). Trimming removed 8 bases at V and 0 bases at J, with 7 bases between. This CDR3 has 13 amino acids. This CDR3 reads CASAPANTGELFF. The CDR3 DNA follows: TGTGCCAGCGCCCCGGCGAACACCGGGGAGCTGTTTTTT.

The chain recombines TRBV9 with TRBJ1-6, with D unclear. The V end lost 0 bases, the J end lost 6 bases, and 7 bases lay between the germline ends. The length of the CDR3 is 14 residues. The V gene's germline CDR1 is SGDLS and CDR2 YYNGEE. This chain's CDR3 is CASSVGETNSPLHF. In DNA, the CDR3 is TGTGCCAGCAGCGTAGGGGAGACTAATTCACCCCTCCACTTT.

This rearrangement joins TRBV19 to TRBJ1-1; D may be TRBD1 (5 bases). The CDR3 has 15 amino acids. Germline loops: CDR1 LNHDA, CDR2 SQIVND (reference sequence). V was trimmed by 2 bases and J by 3 bases, leaving 13 bases between them. Here the CDR3 DNA reads TGTGCCAGTAGTATAATTTGGGGGATGGACACTGAAGCTTTCTTT. The encoded protein is CASSIIWGMDTEAFF.

The V and J genes are TRBV10-2 and TRBJ2-7, with a possible D match to TRBD1 (5 bases). This CDR3 is 12 amino acids long. The germline V gene has CDR1 WSHSY and CDR2 SAAADI. The V end was cut by 5 bases, the J end by 4 bases, with 9 bases between. CDR3 in DNA: TGCGCCAGCAGTTTCCAGGGTTACGAGCAGTACTTC. Translating it yields CASSFQGYEQYF.

This chain links TRBV5-1 with TRBJ1-5, with 7 bases identical to TRBD1. The germline gives CDR1 SGHRS, CDR2 YFSETQ. The CDR3 runs 14 residues. V dropped 4 bases and J dropped 3; count of bases not matched to a gene: 4. This CDR3 reads CASSPTGVNQPQHF. The DNA of the CDR3 is TGCGCCAGCAGCCCAACAGGGGTCAATCAGCCCCAGCATTTT.

V is TRBV5-6 and J is TRBJ1-1; D gene unclear. Germline V CDR1 and CDR2: SGHDT, YYEEEE. The V and J ends lost 5 bases and 0 bases respectively, with 8 bases between them. This CDR3 comprises 13 residues. DNA for the CDR3: TGTGCCAGCAGTGACCCTATGAACACTGAAGCTTTCTTT. Encoded protein: CASSDPMNTEAFF.

This rearrangement joins TRBV9 to TRBJ2-7; TRBD1 aligns across 10 bases. The V gene end was trimmed by 4 bases and the J gene end by 7 bases; junction bases not matched to a gene: 14. This CDR3 comprises 16 residues. CDR1 and CDR2 (germline): SGDLS, YYNGEE. This CDR3 is CASSLGPLGTGDEQYF. The CDR3 bases are TGTGCCAGCAGCCTAGGACCTTTGGGGACAGGGGATGAGCAGTACTTC.

The chain links TRBV5-4 to TRBJ2-7; D uncertain. This CDR3 is built from 10 residues. In germline, CDR1 is SGHNT, CDR2 YYREEE (reference sequence). V was clipped by 3 bases and J by 5 bases, with 3 bases between them. The CDR3 region is CASSSDEQYF. CDR3 DNA sequence: TGTGCCAGCAGCTCGGACGAGCAGTACTTC.

The V and J genes are TRBV11-2 and TRBJ2-2; TRBD2 matches at 11 bases. The length of the CDR3 is 18 residues. V dropped 0 bases and J dropped 5; count of bases not matched to a gene: 8. CDR1 is SGHAT and CDR2 is FQNNGV in the germline V gene. CDR3 in DNA: TGTGCCAGCAGCTTAGACGGGGGACTAGCGGCCCCGACCGGGGAGCTGTTTTTT. The encoded protein is CASSLDGGLAAPTGELFF.